One and the same sample provided the 6 T cell receptor beta chains below, sequenced in a study of cytomegalovirus exposure and HLA in healthy donors. Primers for the PCR totalled 60 Vbeta and 13 Jbeta. This table comes from immunoSEQ multiplex PCR, and its TCRdb copy is limited to in-frame clones, with some not included. The sample includes more than 80,000 clones, about 85% of them seen just once. Sequenced: PBMCs. The receptors were gathered from a female donor in good health and CMV-seropositive.

This clone was observed once. The chain joins TRBV5-1 to TRBJ2-7; perhaps TRBD1 as D (6 bases). V gave up 5 bases and J gave up 2 bases, with 17 bases separating them. The germline CDR1 and CDR2 sequences are SGHRS and YFSETQ. This CDR3 has 15 residues. The CDR3 loop is CASREAGASTYEQYF. DNA for the CDR3: TGCGCCAGCAGGGAGGCAGGGGCCAGTACCTACGAGCAGTACTTC.

The rearrangement links TRBV10-2 to TRBJ1-2, with D hard to call. The CDR3 length is 11 residues. V lost 10 bases and J 4 bases, leaving 10 bases between the germline ends. Germline CDR1 reads WSHSY; CDR2 reads SAAADI. CDR3 region: CATTSGYGYTF. CDR3 in DNA: TGCGCCACCACCTCCGGCTATGGCTACACCTTC.

The rearrangement links TRBV6-1 to TRBJ2-7; 9 nucleotides agree with TRBD1. Germline V lookup: CDR1 MNHNS, CDR2 SASEGT. The CDR3 has 13 residues. Trimming at V came to 7 bases and at J to 4 bases, leaving 5 bases not matched to a gene. CDR3 in amino acids: CASITGGSYEQYF. Written as DNA, the CDR3 is TGTGCCAGCATCACAGGGGGCTCGTACGAGCAGTACTTC.

The chain couples TRBV12-5 to TRBJ2-5, with D tentatively TRBD1 (6 bases). The CDR3 length is 16 residues. V lost 0 bases, J lost 5 bases, and 16 bases lay in between. Germline-derived CDR1 and CDR2 are LGHNT and FRNRAP. This CDR3 is CASGLVVGAREETQYF. DNA of the CDR3: TGTGCTAGTGGTTTGGTAGTGGGGGCGCGAGAGGAGACCCAGTACTTC.

The chain carries TRBV5-1 and TRBJ1-6; D possibly corresponds to TRBD1 (5 bases). CDR1 and CDR2 (germline): SGHRS, YFSETQ. CDR3 length: 15 residues. The V end was cut by 0 bases, the J end by 8 bases, with 12 bases between. CDR3 DNA sequence: TGCGCCAGCAGCTTGGACAGAGGAGGGGATTCACCCCTCCACTTT. Translated: CASSLDRGGDSPLHF.

The chain links TRBV7-9 to TRBJ1-4; D is unclear. V was shortened by 4 bases and J by 4 bases, with 4 bases between the two germline ends. Germline V gives CDR1 SEHNR, CDR2 FQNEAQ (reference sequence). The CDR3 has 12 amino acids. The CDR3 sequence is CASSSLNEKLFF. CDR3 DNA: TGTGCCAGCAGCTCACTTAATGAAAAACTGTTTTTT.